The T cell receptor (beta chain) described here comes from a study of blood T cell repertoires in COVID-19 (dated by TCRdb to about 2020). In the study overall: The collaborator samples originated in the United States, Italy and Spain and spanned the acute and convalescent phases of COVID-19. The material from the prospective study consisted of cDNA or gDNA derived from T cells, B-cell-depleted T cells, or PBMCs. The dataset comprised deeply sampled blood TCRbeta repertoires from subjects exposed to, actively infected with, or recovered from COVID-19. The repertoires were released in a freely available public database intended as a resource for research on the immune response to SARS-CoV-2. Samples came from the ongoing ImmuneRACE study (first 160 participants) plus 1,254 subjects from 6 global collaborators. The sample metadata nearly always contained a de-identified subject ID, COVID-19 status, age in years and sex. HLA class I and class II types, where available, came from metadata supplied by the sample provider rather than from assay-based typing.

Overall results and qualifications from the work: The amount of clinical and demographic metadata varied by source and participant and was provided uncurated.

TCRbeta CDR3 regions were amplified from genomic DNA by means of the immunoSEQ Assay, a bias-controlled multiplex PCR. In the authors' own workflow: Within the assay, amplification of reference gene primers was used to estimate how many nucleated cells each sample contained. To quantify the absolute abundance of each unique TCRbeta CDR3 rearrangement, sequence reads were collapsed and filtered. For each sample, productive Simpson clonality was calculated as the square root of Simpson's diversity index across productive rearrangements. Held by TCRdb, this immuneACCESS table contains in-frame sequences only and omits some clones. Under half of the omission traces to an unresolved V gene where checked; the cause of the rest is unknown. The V and J calls and clone size are taken from that table; D and trimming were inferred from the DNA. Within this sample are tens of thousands of clones, with around 88% of them counted one time only. The top ten constitute roughly 5.4% of the sample.

As to this clone: It has no known antigen specificity. No base qualities exist here, and no much larger clone lies one base off it.

Reading the germline V gene gives CDR1 KGHSH and CDR2 LQKENI. Measured from the cysteine to the phenylalanine, the CDR3 is 14 residues long. This entry keeps only the CDR3 DNA: 42 bases, framed from base 1. V loses 4 bases of germline sequence and J loses 0 bases, and the interval between the two ends is 9 bases. The collaborating institutions used their own protocols to collect whole blood in K2EDTA tubes. For TCRbeta analysis, collaborator samples were shipped as frozen whole blood, as isolated PBMCs, or as DNA extracted from either sample type. Sequencing was carried out using peripheral blood. The chain employs TRBV18 and TRBJ1-1, and possibly TRBD1, on 6 matching bases. The receptor was isolated from a man in his fifties or sixties with acute or convalescent COVID-19. For the CDR3, the sequence is CASSRQDMNTEAFF. The nucleotides read TGTGCCAGCTCACGACAGGACATGAACACTGAAGCTTTCTTT.